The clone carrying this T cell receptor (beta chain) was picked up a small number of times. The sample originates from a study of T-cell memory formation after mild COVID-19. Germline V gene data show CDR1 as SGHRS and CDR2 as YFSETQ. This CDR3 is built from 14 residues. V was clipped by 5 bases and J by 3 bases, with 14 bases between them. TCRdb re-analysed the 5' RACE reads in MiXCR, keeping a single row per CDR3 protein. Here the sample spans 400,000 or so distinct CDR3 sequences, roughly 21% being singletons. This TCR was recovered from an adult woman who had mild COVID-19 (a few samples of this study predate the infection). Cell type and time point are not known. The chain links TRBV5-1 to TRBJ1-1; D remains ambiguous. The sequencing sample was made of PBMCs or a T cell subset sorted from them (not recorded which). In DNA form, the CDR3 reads TGCGCCAGCAGAAAGTCCGGCCTCGACACTGAAGCTTTCTTT. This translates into CASRKSGLDTEAFF.